The entry below describes one T cell receptor (beta chain). Its antigen remains unidentified. This specimen belongs to a study of blood T cells in healthy people across ages. Whole-study findings and limits: It was the long-lived donors that had more naive CD4+ cells and higher diversity than aged donors.

A sample-barcoded 5' primer and a J-beta primer mix were used in a second PCR of roughly 7 to 11 cycles. TCRdb re-called the 5' RACE reads through MiXCR, storing one row per CDR3 protein. There are about 2 million distinct CDR3 sequences in the sample; roughly 49% occur only once, and around 2.1% lies in the top ten. CDR1 and CDR2 from the germline V gene are SGDLS and YYNGEE. The CDR3 sequence is 16 residues long. Trimming shortened V by 4 bases and J by 8 bases, and 24 bases separated the two germline ends. The chain links TRBV9 to TRBJ1-2, with unresolved D. The sample taken for sequencing was blood. The sequence derives from a woman aged 40 to 50 in good health. CDR3 region: CASSLKTAVDRKGYTF. CDR3 nucleotide sequence: TGTGCCAGCAGCCTCAAGACGGCGGTTGATCGGAAAGGCTACACCTTC.